A single sample is the source of the 15 T cell receptor beta chains below, sequenced in a study of cytomegalovirus exposure and HLA in healthy donors. The PCR made use of 60 Vbeta and 13 Jbeta primers. Assay used: immunoSEQ multiplex PCR; TCRdb lists only in-frame clones, some missing. The repertoire holds approximately 150,000 clones, with about 80% as singletons. Sequencing was done on a sample of PBMCs. Source of these receptors: a woman aged 60 to 75 in good health and CMV-seropositive.

The CDR3 DNA reads TGTGCCAGCAGTTCCTCTAGGGGCCCCTACGAGCAGTACTTC. It yields the protein CASSSSRGPYEQYF. J is TRBJ2-7 and V is TRBV27, with a possible D match to TRBD1 (5 bases). This CDR3 comprises 14 residues. Per germline, CDR1 MNHEY and CDR2 SMNVEV (reference sequence). Trimming left V 4 bases short and J 2 bases short, with 12 bases between.

V gene TRBV6-6 combines with J gene TRBJ2-7; D gene unclear. The CDR3 extends over 13 amino acids. Trimming took off 4 bases at V and 3 bases at J, with 10 bases between the two ends. The germline CDR1 and CDR2 sequences are MNHNY and SVGAGI (reference sequence). CDR3 coding DNA: TGTGCCAGCAGTTTATCCCAGCGCTACGAGCAGTACTTC. Protein sequence: CASSLSQRYEQYF.

This rearrangement joins TRBV7-9 to TRBJ1-5, with 7 bases matching TRBD1. Germline lookup yields CDR1 SEHNR and CDR2 FQNEAQ (reference sequence). V shed 5 bases and J 0 bases; nucleotides not matched to a gene: 13. The CDR3 loop spans 18 amino acids. CDR3 residues: CASSTRDSEIYSNQPQHF. In nucleotides, the CDR3 is TGTGCCAGCAGCACCCGGGACAGCGAGATCTATAGCAATCAGCCCCAGCATTTT.

On this clone: Additional DNA sequences in this sample encode the identical CDR3. This rearrangement joins TRBV27 to TRBJ2-7, with 7 bases identical to TRBD2. Trimming at V came to 0 bases and at J to 1 base, leaving 0 bases not matched to a gene. Per the germline V gene, CDR1 is MNHEY and CDR2 is SMNVEV (reference sequence). The CDR3 totals 14 residues. CDR3: CASSLSGGSYEQYF. The CDR3 coding sequence is TGTGCCAGCAGTTTATCCGGGGGGTCCTACGAGCAGTACTTC.

This chain links TRBV19 with TRBJ1-5; 7 nucleotides align to TRBD1. V shed 6 bases, J shed 1 base, and the junction held 9 bases outside the gene matches. This CDR3 spans 16 amino acids. Per the germline V gene, CDR1 is LNHDA and CDR2 is SQIVND (reference sequence). The CDR3 loop reads CASRDQPTGSNQPQHF. The DNA for the CDR3 is TGTGCCAGTAGGGACCAACCGACAGGGAGCAATCAGCCCCAGCATTTT.

The J gene is TRBJ2-7, the V gene TRBV28, with D possibly being TRBD2 (5 bases). The CDR3 is made up of 14 amino acids. V lost 5 bases to trimming and J lost 4 bases, with 15 bases between them. The germline V gene encodes CDR1 MDHEN and CDR2 SYDVKM. CDR3 residues: CASSQVGELYEQYF. The DNA of the CDR3 is TGTGCCAGCAGTCAAGTGGGAGAACTGTACGAGCAGTACTTC. The variable domain in full, completed from reference TRBV28 and TRBJ2-7, reads DVKVTQSSRYLVKRTGEKVFLECVQDMDHENMFWYRQDPGLGLRLIYFSYDVKMKEKGDIPEGYSVSREKKERFSLILESASTNQTSMYLCASSQVGELYEQYFGPGTRLTVT.

This clone was counted a single time. The rearrangement uses TRBV9 and TRBJ2-3, with 16 bases aligning to TRBD2. CDR1 SGDLS and CDR2 YYNGEE come from the germline V gene. J lost 5 bases, V lost 2 bases, and 8 bases had no gene match. The CDR3 has 18 residues. CDR3 residues: CASSVGPGLAGGGDTQYF. In nucleotides, the CDR3 is TGTGCCAGCAGCGTGGGCCCGGGACTAGCGGGAGGGGGAGATACGCAGTATTTT.

The V and J genes are TRBV5-3 and TRBJ2-6; unclear D gene. TRBV5-3 is designated an ORF whose function remains uncertain. CDR3 length equals 14 residues. Trimming took 2 bases from V and 7 from J, leaving 10 bases between them. CDR3 amino acids: CARSLPRGANVLTF. The CDR3 bases are TGTGCCAGAAGCTTACCACGAGGAGCCAACGTCCTGACTTTC.

This sequence joins TRBV29-1 and TRBJ2-7, with 7 positions matching TRBD1. The CDR3 is 11 amino acids. In germline, CDR1 is SQVTM, CDR2 ANQGSEA. After removal of 4 bases from V and 5 bases from J, the junction contained 2 bases not matched to a gene. CDR3 in amino acids: CSVAGGDEQYF. CDR3 nucleotide sequence: TGCAGCGTTGCAGGGGGAGACGAGCAGTACTTC.

This clone was picked up a small number of times. The chain joins TRBV7-3 to TRBJ2-1; 8 bases agree with TRBD1. V dropped 4 bases and J dropped 3; count of bases not matched to a gene: 5. Germline assignment: CDR1 SGHTA and CDR2 FQGTGA. This CDR3 has 15 amino acids. The CDR3 here is CASSSTGVNYNEQFF. The CDR3 nucleotides are TGTGCCAGCAGCTCGACAGGGGTCAACTACAATGAGCAGTTCTTC. Full variable domain (rest looked up from reference TRBV7-3 and TRBJ2-1): GAGVSQTPSNKVTEKGKYVELRCDPISGHTALYWYRQSLGQGPEFLIYFQGTGAADDSGLPNDRFFAVRPEGSVSTLKIQRTERGDSAVYLCASSSTGVNYNEQFFGPGTRLTVL.

The chain uses TRBV11-1 and TRBJ2-7; 8 nucleotides match TRBD2. The CDR3 extends over 16 amino acids. V dropped 5 bases and J dropped 5; count of bases not matched to a gene: 14. Germline CDR1 and CDR2: SGHAT and FQDESV (reference sequence). The CDR3 coding sequence is TGTGCCAGCAGCCTCCGACCAAGCGGGAGTTTTGACGAGCAGTACTTC. It translates to CASSLRPSGSFDEQYF.

This sequence joins TRBV7-9 and TRBJ2-7; D may be TRBD2 (5 bases). The germline gives CDR1 SEHNR, CDR2 FQNEAQ (reference sequence). The V end was cut by 3 bases, the J end by 3 bases, with 12 bases between. The CDR3 has 14 amino acids. The CDR3 here is CASSLDGEYYEQYF. The CDR3 coding sequence is TGTGCCAGCAGCTTGGACGGGGAATACTACGAGCAGTACTTC. The full variable domain, with the rest looked up from reference TRBV7-9 and TRBJ2-7, is DTGVSQNPRHKITKRGQNVTFRCDPISEHNRLYWYRQTLGQGPEFLTYFQNEAQLEKSRLLSDRFSAERPKGSFSTLEIQRTEQGDSAMYLCASSLDGEYYEQYFGPGTRLTVT.

The chain recombines TRBV7-9 with TRBJ2-7; no definite D call. The V end was cut by 1 base, the J end by 6 bases, with 7 bases between. The CDR3 totals 12 residues. Germline assignment: CDR1 SEHNR and CDR2 FQNEAQ (reference sequence). CDR3 in amino acids: CASSLVYSEQYF. CDR3 DNA: TGTGCCAGCAGCTTAGTGTATTCCGAGCAGTACTTC.

This clone was seen a few times. Other DNA sequences in this specimen translate into the identical CDR3. V and J are TRBV29-1 and TRBJ2-7; 8 nucleotides align to TRBD1. CDR1 and CDR2 (germline): SQVTM, ANQGSEA. V shed 5 bases, J shed 1 base, and the junction held 1 base outside the gene matches. The CDR3 consists of 12 residues. Here the CDR3 DNA reads TGCAGCGTTCAGGGGGCGTCCTACGAGCAGTACTTC. The encoded protein is CSVQGASYEQYF.

The J gene is TRBJ1-2, the V gene TRBV30, with TRBD1 as a possible D gene (5 bases). Trimming took 8 bases from V and 8 from J, leaving 21 bases between them. There are 13 residues in the CDR3. Looked up from germline, CDR1 is GTSNPN and CDR2 is SVGIG (reference sequence). CDR3 amino acids: CARTGQGGVGYTF. CDR3 bases: TGTGCCAGAACCGGGCAGGGAGGAGTCGGCTACACCTTC.